This T cell receptor beta chain is from a study of T cells in localized non-small cell lung cancer. Study outcomes and limitations: A denser population of T cells in blood accompanied longer overall survival. Heterogeneity cannot be ruled out, as sequencing used one tumor region only. Adjacent lung had a median approximately 50 of the 100 largest tumor clones. There was higher T cell clonality in uninvolved adjacent lung than in tumor, and it was highest there.

Libraries were prepared by immunoSEQ multiplex PCR; TCRdb keeps only in-frame clonotypes and omits some of them. The sample has 15,000 to 20,000 clones, approximately 80% seen once. The junction had 10 bases not matched to a gene; V was cut back by 4 bases and J by 7 bases. This CDR3 has 15 residues. Germline CDR1 and CDR2: SGHAT and FQDESV (reference sequence). Points on this clone: Antigen specificity is unknown. Different DNA sequences within this sample yield the same CDR3.

This clonotype originated in a man aged 40 to 70 with stage I lung adenocarcinoma. The sample in question was peripheral blood, obtained before any cancer treatment. The chain links TRBV11-1 to TRBJ2-7; 10 bases match TRBD1. CDR3 sequence reads: CASSSTKDRGYEQYF. The CDR3 DNA reads TGTGCCAGCAGCTCGACTAAGGACAGGGGGTATGAGCAGTACTTC.